These 30 T cell receptor beta chains share one sample of origin, sequenced in a study of Ad26.COV2.S vaccination and SARS-CoV-2 variants. TCRdb's table, derived via immunoSEQ multiplex PCR, lists solely in-frame clones and lacks some. This sample has roughly 320,000 clones, with roughly 84% found just once. Described treatment: roughly 20 received Ad26.COV2.S at low or high dose, single or two shots; about 5 received placebo; per-sample allocation not given. Collection of the samples took place on day 63 after the first injection of vaccine or placebo. The material was peripheral blood, obtained in a trial of Ad26.COV2.S vaccine versus placebo. Receptor source: a person aged 18-65 years who received the Ad26.COV2.S COVID-19 vaccine or a placebo.

This chain links TRBV27 with TRBJ2-2; TRBD1 agrees at 7 bases. Losses at the gene ends were 10 bases for V and 4 bases for J; bases not matched to a gene: 0. This CDR3 is built from 11 residues. Germline values: CDR1 MNHEY, CDR2 SMNVEV (reference sequence). For the CDR3, the DNA is TGTGCCACAGGGGGCACCGGGGAGCTGTTTTTT. This sequence encodes CATGGTGELFF.

This chain uses TRBV2 with TRBJ1-4; tentative D call: TRBD1 (5 bases). CDR1 is SNHLY, CDR2 FYNNEI, per germline. The CDR3 length is 14 residues. Trimming left V 6 bases short and J 2 bases short, with 10 bases between. The CDR3 here is CASSVRQTNEKLFF. Here the CDR3 DNA reads TGTGCCAGCAGCGTGAGACAGACTAATGAAAAACTGTTTTTT.

The chain uses TRBV3-1 (or the pseudogene TRBV3-2) and TRBJ2-1, with D unresolved. The ends were cut back, 1 base at V and 8 bases at J, with 9 bases in the middle. The length of the CDR3 is 13 residues. CDR1 LGHDT and CDR2 YNNKEL come from the germline V gene (reference sequence). The CDR3 spells CASSQVSGHEQFF. As DNA, the CDR3 is TGTGCCAGCAGCCAAGTAAGTGGGCATGAGCAGTTCTTC.

The genes are TRBV9 and TRBJ2-7; D gene uncertain. Germline V gene data show CDR1 as SGDLS and CDR2 as YYNGEE. The CDR3 totals 14 residues. V lost 2 bases, J lost 6 bases, and 15 bases lay in between. The CDR3 is CASSVDPLPAEQYF. The CDR3 DNA follows: TGTGCCAGCAGCGTCGATCCTCTTCCCGCCGAGCAGTACTTC.

V is TRBV7-2 and J is TRBJ2-3, with D unresolved. V lost 0 bases and J lost 9, with 10 bases in between. This CDR3 region has 13 residues. Per germline, CDR1 SGHTA and CDR2 FQGNSA. CDR3 nucleotides: TGTGCCAGCAGCTTAGCCGAGTTCGGGACGCAGTATTTT. Translation: CASSLAEFGTQYF.

The chain is built from TRBV27 and TRBJ2-7; possibly TRBD1 or TRBD2 for D (5 bases each). This CDR3 spans 14 amino acids. Germline V gene data show CDR1 as MNHEY and CDR2 as SMNVEV (reference sequence). V shed 5 bases and J shed 2 bases, with 13 bases lying between them. The CDR3 loop is CASSRRSGPYEQYF. CDR3 in DNA: TGTGCCAGCAGTCGTCGCTCGGGACCCTACGAGCAGTACTTC.

This clone was observed once. V is TRBV9 and J is TRBJ1-1; perhaps TRBD1 as D (6 bases). Germline CDR1 reads SGDLS; CDR2 reads YYNGEE. The V end was cut by 3 bases, the J end by 1 base, with 10 bases between. CDR3 size: 14 residues. CDR3 coding DNA: TGTGCCAGCAGCGCCGGACAGACGAACACTGAAGCTTTCTTT. Encoded protein: CASSAGQTNTEAFF.

The chain joins TRBV6-6 to TRBJ1-1; tentative D call: TRBD1 (6 bases). V shed 0 bases and J shed 5 bases, with 16 bases lying between them. The CDR3 totals 16 residues. Germline V gene sequence: CDR1 MNHNY, CDR2 SVGAGI (reference sequence). The CDR3, as DNA: TGTGCCAGCAGTTACTCGATGGGCGTTCAGGGGACTGAAGCTTTCTTT. Translating it yields CASSYSMGVQGTEAFF.

The gene calls are TRBV7-8 and TRBJ2-5, with 8 bases aligning to TRBD2. Germline V gives CDR1 SGHVS, CDR2 FQNEAQ. The CDR3 is 13 amino acids. The trim removed 4 bases at V and 4 bases at J, leaving 2 bases unmatched. Here the CDR3 DNA reads TGTGCCAGCAGCTCCGGGACTAGAGAGACCCAGTACTTC. Protein product: CASSSGTRETQYF.

This chain uses TRBV4-3 with TRBJ2-7; D ambiguous. V lost 4 bases, J lost 0 bases, and 16 bases lay in between. The germline V gene has CDR1 LGHNA and CDR2 YSLEER. The CDR3 has 16 residues. The CDR3 loop reads CASSLAWRDHSYEQYF. CDR3 nucleotide sequence: TGCGCCAGCAGCCTGGCTTGGAGAGACCACTCCTACGAGCAGTACTTC.

V gene TRBV6-6 combines with J gene TRBJ2-7; D perhaps matches TRBD1 (5 bases). This CDR3 region has 12 residues. Germline V CDR1 and CDR2: MNHNY, SVGAGI (reference sequence). V was trimmed by 8 bases and J by 3 bases, leaving 11 bases between them. CDR3 DNA: TGTGCCAGCTACCAGGGTAACTACGAGCAGTACTTC. It codes for CASYQGNYEQYF.

The chain is built from TRBV9 and TRBJ2-2; D may be TRBD1 (6 bases). CDR3 size: 15 residues. V was shortened by 7 bases and J by 6 bases, with 19 bases between the two germline ends. CDR1 is SGDLS, CDR2 YYNGEE, per germline. The CDR3 bases are TGTGCCAGCTCCCTACCGGGACACCGAGCCGGGGAGCTGTTTTTT. Protein: CASSLPGHRAGELFF. Supplemented by reference TRBV9 and TRBJ2-2, the full variable domain reads DSGVTQTPKHLITATGQRVTLRCSPRSGDLSVYWYQQSLDQGLQFLIQYYNGEERAKGNILERFSAQQFPDLHSELNLSSLELGDSALYFCASSLPGHRAGELFFGEGSRLTVL.

The CDR3 coding sequence is TGTGCCAGCAGCCCGCTATCCAAGCGGGGGGGATACGAGCAGTACTTC. Translated: CASSPLSKRGGYEQYF. The chain combines TRBV7-6 with TRBJ2-7, with 10 bases aligning to TRBD2. Germline V lookup: CDR1 SGHVS, CDR2 FNYEAQ. Trimming removed 5 bases from V and 4 bases from J; junction bases left unmatched: 11. The CDR3 spans 16 residues.

This clone has only one observation. V is TRBV4-1 and J is TRBJ1-6, with D hard to call. Germline CDR1 and CDR2: MGHRA and YSYEKL. The CDR3 totals 17 residues. Trimming stripped 2 bases from V and 2 bases from J, with 13 bases between. In nucleotides, the CDR3 is TGCGCCAGCAGCCAACAACTAAGGGAGACCTATAATTCACCCCTCCACTTT. Its translation: CASSQQLRETYNSPLHF.

The V and J genes are TRBV30 and TRBJ2-7, with D tentatively TRBD2 (6 bases). V lost 3 bases to trimming and J lost 5 bases, with 11 bases between them. CDR1 is GTSNPN and CDR2 is SVGIG in the germline V gene (reference sequence). The CDR3 is 12 residues long. CDR3 amino acids: CAWRGGRNEQYF. The CDR3 DNA reads TGTGCCTGGAGGGGAGGAAGGAACGAGCAGTACTTC.

The chain employs TRBV25-1 and TRBJ2-1; TRBD1 might be the D (5 bases). The CDR3 totals 15 residues. V shed 4 bases and J shed 8 bases, with 18 bases lying between them. Germline-derived CDR1 and CDR2 are MGHDK and SYGVNS. This CDR3 is CASSVQGWAVDEQFF. As DNA, the CDR3 is TGTGCCAGCAGTGTTCAGGGATGGGCGGTGGATGAGCAGTTCTTC.

This clone appeared a single time. The genes are TRBV27 and TRBJ2-5; 7 positions agree with TRBD1. This CDR3 spans 15 amino acids. Trimming at V came to 3 bases and at J to 4 bases, leaving 8 bases not matched to a gene. Per germline, CDR1 MNHEY and CDR2 SMNVEV (reference sequence). CDR3 sequence reads: CASSLGQSWGETQYF. For the CDR3, the DNA is TGTGCCAGCAGTTTGGGACAGAGCTGGGGAGAGACCCAGTACTTC.

The V gene is TRBV18, the J gene TRBJ1-4; 10 bases match TRBD1. With V trimmed by 3 bases and J by 6 bases, 4 bases remained unmatched. This CDR3 is 15 amino acids long. The germline V gene has CDR1 KGHSH and CDR2 LQKENI. Here the CDR3 reads CASSPRGTGDEKLFF. The CDR3 region has the DNA TGTGCCAGCTCACCCCGTGGGACAGGGGATGAAAAACTGTTTTTT.

The gene calls are TRBV4-2 and TRBJ1-2; D is unresolved. V was trimmed by 0 bases and J by 5 bases, leaving 13 bases between them. Germline CDR1 reads LGHNA; CDR2 reads YNFKEQ. This CDR3 contains 15 residues. The CDR3 region has the DNA TGTGCCAGCAGCCAAGATGGAGGTCAAGGGTATGGCTACACCTTC. Protein product: CASSQDGGQGYGYTF.

The rearrangement joins TRBV19 to TRBJ2-3; D perhaps matches TRBD1 (6 bases). V lost 3 bases and J 1 base, leaving 14 bases between the germline ends. CDR1 is LNHDA and CDR2 is SQIVND in the germline V gene (reference sequence). The CDR3 length is 16 residues. The CDR3: CASSMGQGIGTDTQYF. CDR3 coding DNA: TGTGCCAGTAGTATGGGTCAGGGGATCGGCACAGATACGCAGTATTTT.

The chain employs TRBV5-1 and TRBJ2-7; TRBD2 matches 10 bases. The V segment lost 0 bases and the J segment 1 base; nucleotides outside the gene matches: 10. This CDR3 has 18 amino acids. The germline V gene has CDR1 SGHRS and CDR2 YFSETQ. DNA for the CDR3: TGCGCCAGCAGCTTGGAATTACCCCAGCGGGGGGGGTCCTACGAGCAGTACTTC. Its protein is CASSLELPQRGGSYEQYF.

The chain couples TRBV5-1 to TRBJ1-1; D remains ambiguous. Trimming stripped 1 base from V and 1 base from J, with 8 bases between. The germline CDR1 and CDR2 sequences are SGHRS and YFSETQ. The CDR3 is made up of 14 amino acids. The CDR3 region has the DNA TGCGCCAGCAGCTTGTTCGGGGAGAACACTGAAGCTTTCTTT. Its translation: CASSLFGENTEAFF.

This chain joins TRBV19 and TRBJ2-7; possibly TRBD1 for D (6 bases). There are 14 residues in the CDR3. Per the germline V gene, CDR1 is LNHDA and CDR2 is SQIVND (reference sequence). Trimming took off 0 bases at V and 3 bases at J, with 9 bases between the two ends. CDR3 protein: CASSIEPGVYEQYF. DNA for the CDR3: TGTGCCAGTAGTATAGAGCCAGGGGTCTACGAGCAGTACTTC.

A few counts support this clone. The chain combines TRBV23-1 with TRBJ2-5; D may match TRBD1 or TRBD2 (5 bases each). TRBV23-1 belongs to the ORF category, with a function that is uncertain. This CDR3 has 12 residues. Trimming cost V 9 bases and J 3 bases, with 11 bases left between them. The CDR3 protein is CARQGRKETQYF. CDR3 DNA: TGCGCCAGGCAGGGACGGAAAGAGACCCAGTACTTC.

A few counts support this clone. This chain uses TRBV18 with TRBJ1-2; 9 positions agree with TRBD1. CDR3 length: 15 amino acids. CDR1 is KGHSH, CDR2 LQKENI, per germline. With V trimmed by 0 bases and J by 6 bases, 5 bases remained unmatched. CDR3 DNA sequence: TGTGCCAGCTCACCACCCGGGACAGGGAATCATGGCTACACCTTC. It is translated as CASSPPGTGNHGYTF.

The CDR3 is CAWGDGGEAFF. In DNA form, the CDR3 reads TGTGCCTGGGGGGACGGGGGTGAAGCTTTCTTT. The gene calls are TRBV30 and TRBJ1-1; D is possibly TRBD1 (5 bases). The CDR3 is 11 amino acids. Trimming shortened V by 5 bases and J by 7 bases, and 11 bases separated the two germline ends. In germline, CDR1 is GTSNPN, CDR2 SVGIG (reference sequence).

Only a few counts were recorded for this clone. V is TRBV5-6 and J is TRBJ1-5; 12 nucleotides agree with TRBD1. CDR1 is SGHDT and CDR2 is YYEEEE in the germline V gene. Trimming cost V 3 bases and J 7 bases; bases outside gene matches: 8. CDR3 length: 16 residues. CDR3 region: CASSYTGTGGRQPQHF. For the CDR3, the DNA is TGTGCCAGCAGCTACACCGGGACAGGGGGCAGACAGCCCCAGCATTTT.

A single count supports this clone. The rearrangement uses TRBV19 and TRBJ2-3; 13 nucleotides align to TRBD2. Trimming took 4 bases from V and 1 from J; bases not matched to a gene: 2. CDR1 LNHDA and CDR2 SQIVND come from the germline V gene (reference sequence). The CDR3 spans 16 residues. The CDR3: CASSTGTSGGTDTQYF. In nucleotides, the CDR3 is TGTGCCAGTAGTACGGGGACTAGCGGGGGCACAGATACGCAGTATTTT.

This clone occurred a few times. The chain carries TRBV11-2 and TRBJ1-5; D is undetermined. V was trimmed by 5 bases and J by 2 bases, leaving 7 bases between them. The germline CDR1 and CDR2 sequences are SGHAT and FQNNGV. The CDR3 runs 13 residues. The CDR3 DNA sequence: TGTGCCAGCAGCAATAACCGCAATCAGCCCCAGCATTTT. It codes for CASSNNRNQPQHF.

The chain joins TRBV7-6 to TRBJ2-2, with D perhaps TRBD1 (5 bases). Germline V gene lookup returns CDR1 SGHVS and CDR2 FNYEAQ. This CDR3 contains 16 residues. Trimming left V 5 bases short and J 3 bases short, with 16 bases between. This CDR3 is CASSLDSDQDTGELFF. The DNA of the CDR3 is TGTGCCAGCAGCCTAGACAGCGATCAGGACACCGGGGAGCTGTTTTTT.